The 30 T cell receptor beta chains below come from one sample, sequenced in a study of response to subunit inactivated influenza vaccine. TCRdb fed the RT-PCR reads into MiXCR, producing one record per CDR3 protein. The sample includes about 160,000 distinct CDR3 sequences, about 11% seen only once; the top ten take about an eighth. Material: non-naive T cells sorted from PBMCs, obtained roughly 47 days after vaccination. The receptors were gathered from a man aged 50-59 years who received an inactivated influenza vaccine.

V usage is TRBV5-5 and J usage is TRBJ1-5; D unresolved. The V and J ends lost 2 bases and 7 bases respectively, with 19 bases between them. The CDR3 extends over 16 amino acids. Per the germline V gene, CDR1 is SGHKS and CDR2 is YYEKEE (reference sequence). The CDR3 sequence: CASSFRPVESGQPQHF. In DNA, the CDR3 is TGTGCCAGCAGCTTTCGCCCAGTGGAATCGGGACAGCCCCAGCATTTT.

The chain recombines TRBV20-1 with TRBJ2-7, with no clear D. Germline lookup yields CDR1 DFQATT and CDR2 SNEGSKA (reference sequence). Trimming pared 6 bases from V and 3 bases from J, leaving 12 bases between. The CDR3 runs to 12 residues. CDR3 DNA: TGCAGTGCCATACCGGGTTTCTACGAGCAGTACTTC. It translates to CSAIPGFYEQYF.

The chain carries TRBV9 and TRBJ1-6; 8 bases are a match to TRBD1. Germline CDR1 is SGDLS and CDR2 is YYNGEE. There are 16 residues in the CDR3. The V segment lost 3 bases and the J segment 10 bases; nucleotides outside the gene matches: 12. The CDR3 region has the DNA TGTGCCAGCAGCGGCGGGACAGGCCTTTTTGGGTCACCCCTCCACTTT. This codes for CASSGGTGLFGSPLHF.

The sample holds a few counts of this clonotype. The chain combines TRBV12-3 or TRBV12-4 with TRBJ2-3; D possibly corresponds to TRBD1 (5 bases). Trimming stripped 6 bases from V and 6 bases from J, with 13 bases between. The CDR3 extends over 13 amino acids. The CDR3 protein is CASSVGQTDTQYF. Written as DNA, the CDR3 is TGTGCCAGCAGCGTAGGACAAACCGATACGCAGTATTTT.

This clonotype was observed many times. The chain recombines TRBV20-1 with TRBJ2-7; D is unclear. Trimming removed 0 bases from V and 4 bases from J, with 13 bases in between. CDR3 length: 14 amino acids. The germline gives CDR1 DFQATT, CDR2 SNEGSKA (reference sequence). The CDR3 spells CSARDVASSYEQYF. As DNA, the CDR3 is TGCAGTGCTAGAGATGTGGCTAGTTCTTACGAGCAGTACTTC.

The table lists this clonotype with a few counts. This rearrangement joins TRBV10-3 to TRBJ2-2; D gene ambiguous. CDR1 and CDR2 (germline): ENHRY, SYGVKD. V was clipped by 0 bases and J by 8 bases, with 16 bases between them. The CDR3 totals 16 residues. The CDR3 nucleotides are TGTGCCATCAGTGAGTCCATTTCACCAGAATCTGGGGAGCTGTTTTTT. It encodes CAISESISPESGELFF.

The V and J genes are TRBV7-2 and TRBJ2-5; 9 bases fit TRBD2. Germline V lookup: CDR1 SGHTA, CDR2 FQGNSA. With V trimmed by 1 base and J by 3 bases, 6 bases remained unmatched. This CDR3 comprises 16 residues. CDR3 nucleotide sequence: TGTGCCAGCAGCTTAGAGGGGCTAGCGGGGAAAGAGACCCAGTACTTC. Translating gives CASSLEGLAGKETQYF.

In this sample, this clonotype turned up many times. V and J are TRBV21-1 and TRBJ1-2. TRBV21-1 is an annotated pseudogene. The CDR3 loop spans 15 amino acids. In DNA, the CDR3 is TGTGCCAGCAGCAAAGCATCGGAAGTTAACTATGGCTACACCTTC. Translation: CASSKASEVNYGYTF.

The genes are TRBV4-3 and TRBJ1-2; TRBD1 matches at 8 bases. Germline CDR1 and CDR2: LGHNA and YSLEER. The V segment lost 0 bases and the J segment 4 bases; nucleotides outside the gene matches: 7. The CDR3 is made up of 16 amino acids. CDR3 coding DNA: TGCGCCAGCAGCCAAGATTTCGGGACAGGACTCTATGGCTACACCTTC. As protein: CASSQDFGTGLYGYTF.

CDR3 coding DNA: TGCAGTGCCGAAGTCCTCCAGGGGACAAGCTCTGGAAACACCATATATTTT. Translation gives CSAEVLQGTSSGNTIYF. The V and J genes are TRBV20-1 and TRBJ1-3, with TRBD1 as a possible D gene (6 bases). Germline assignment: CDR1 DFQATT and CDR2 SNEGSKA (reference sequence). V lost 6 bases to trimming and J lost 0 bases, with 21 bases between them. This CDR3 contains 17 residues.

The sample holds a few counts of this clonotype. The chain has TRBV11-2 and TRBJ2-2; 11 positions match TRBD2. The CDR3 extends over 16 amino acids. Germline loops: CDR1 SGHAT, CDR2 FQNNGV. Losses at the gene ends were 5 bases for V and 7 bases for J; bases not matched to a gene: 9. This CDR3 is CASSITSGSGGGELFF. CDR3 sequence (DNA): TGTGCCAGCAGCATCACTAGCGGGAGCGGTGGCGGGGAGCTGTTTTTT.

The chain carries TRBV7-9 and TRBJ2-2, with unresolved D. In germline, CDR1 is SEHNR, CDR2 FQNEAQ (reference sequence). Trimming removed 1 base from V and 3 bases from J, with 3 bases in between. The CDR3 runs to 13 residues. CDR3 in amino acids: CASSLEYTGELFF. Written as DNA, the CDR3 is TGTGCCAGCAGCTTAGAGTACACCGGGGAGCTGTTTTTT.

Ten or more counts support this clonotype. The chain employs TRBV5-1 and TRBJ1-2, with D perhaps TRBD1 (5 bases). This CDR3 contains 13 residues. Germline CDR1 and CDR2: SGHRS and YFSETQ. V was trimmed by 0 bases and J by 6 bases, leaving 9 bases between them. CDR3 residues: CASSLALQDGYTF. DNA of the CDR3: TGCGCCAGCAGCTTGGCCCTACAGGATGGCTACACCTTC.

This chain uses TRBV16 with TRBJ1-5; 8 bases agree with TRBD1. The germline gives CDR1 KGHSY, CDR2 FQNENV. The trim removed 4 bases at V and 1 base at J, leaving 3 bases unmatched. The length of the CDR3 is 15 residues. The CDR3 DNA follows: TGTGCCAGCAGCCCGACAGGGGTCAGCAATCAGCCCCAGCATTTT. Translated, it gives CASSPTGVSNQPQHF. Drawing the rest from reference TRBV16 and TRBJ1-5, the complete variable domain is GEEVAQTPKHLVRGEGQKAKLYCAPIKGHSYVFWYQQVLKNEFKFLISFQNENVFDETGMPKERFSAKCLPNSPCSLEIQATKLEDSAVYFCASSPTGVSNQPQHFGDGTRLSIL.

This clonotype was recorded a few times. The gene calls are TRBV9 and TRBJ2-3; 11 bases agree with TRBD2. After removal of 2 bases from V and 3 bases from J, the junction contained 5 bases not matched to a gene. Germline assignment: CDR1 SGDLS and CDR2 YYNGEE. The CDR3 sequence is 16 residues long. The CDR3 DNA follows: TGTGCCAGCAGCGTTACTAGCGGGAGTTTTACAGATACGCAGTATTTT. Residues: CASSVTSGSFTDTQYF.

This clonotype was recorded many times. The chain has TRBV7-9 and TRBJ1-4; D ambiguous. Germline V gene lookup returns CDR1 SEHNR and CDR2 FQNEAQ (reference sequence). The CDR3 has 13 residues. V dropped 4 bases and J dropped 1 base, with 4 bases sitting between them. CDR3 in amino acids: CASSSRTNEKLFF. CDR3 nucleotide sequence: TGTGCCAGCAGCTCCAGAACTAATGAAAAACTGTTTTTT. Full variable domain (missing parts from reference TRBV7-9 and TRBJ1-4): DTGVSQNPRHKITKRGQNVTFRCDPISEHNRLYWYRQTLGQGPEFLTYFQNEAQLEKSRLLSDRFSAERPKGSFSTLEIQRTEQGDSAMYLCASSSRTNEKLFFGSGTQLSVL.

This clonotype was counted ten times or more. The gene calls are TRBV7-6 and TRBJ2-2; D call uncertain. This CDR3 region has 15 residues. The germline V gene has CDR1 SGHVS and CDR2 FNYEAQ. With 2 bases removed from V and 4 bases from J, the gap between germline ends came to 11 bases. CDR3 coding DNA: TGTGCCAGCAGCTTATCCCCGGGTAGCACCGGGGAGCTGTTTTTT. Its protein is CASSLSPGSTGELFF.

The CDR3 DNA follows: TGTGCCACCAGTGACCCAACCGGGACAGGGTCGGACGAGCAGTACTTC. Amino acids: CATSDPTGTGSDEQYF. The chain combines TRBV24-1 with TRBJ2-7; 9 nucleotides line up with TRBD1. The V segment lost 4 bases and the J segment 5 bases; nucleotides outside the gene matches: 11. This CDR3 contains 16 residues. CDR1 and CDR2 (germline): KGHDR, SFDVKD.

This clonotype was observed many times. This chain connects TRBV10-3 to TRBJ1-5; 8 bases align to TRBD1. V was clipped by 1 base and J by 8 bases; unmatched bases: 1. The CDR3 covers 13 residues. Germline lookup yields CDR1 ENHRY and CDR2 SYGVKD. CDR3 in DNA: TGTGCCATCAGTGAGTGGACAGGGAAGCCCCAGCATTTT. Its protein product is CAISEWTGKPQHF.

This clonotype appeared many times. The genes are TRBV5-1 and TRBJ2-2, with D uncertain. V lost 4 bases and J lost 0, with 10 bases in between. This CDR3 has 15 residues. CDR1 and CDR2 (germline): SGHRS, YFSETQ. The CDR3 spells CASSRLVANTGELFF. The CDR3 DNA reads TGCGCCAGCAGCCGGCTTGTGGCGAACACCGGGGAGCTGTTTTTT.

In its sample, this clonotype was seen a few times. The rearrangement joins TRBV7-9 to TRBJ1-2, with D unclear. CDR3 length: 16 residues. V lost 1 base, J lost 4 bases, and 16 bases lay in between. Germline-derived CDR1 and CDR2 are SEHNR and FQNEAQ (reference sequence). This CDR3 is CASSLDLLSPIYGYTF. DNA for the CDR3: TGTGCCAGCAGCTTAGACTTGCTCAGCCCAATCTATGGCTACACCTTC.

This clonotype was seen repeatedly, ten times or more. The chain uses TRBV28 and TRBJ2-1; no clear D. Trimming pared 3 bases from V and 7 bases from J, leaving 7 bases between. The germline gives CDR1 MDHEN, CDR2 SYDVKM. This CDR3 is built from 12 residues. The CDR3: CASSFSTNEQFF. The CDR3 region has the DNA TGTGCCAGCAGTTTCTCCACGAATGAGCAGTTCTTC.

This clonotype was picked up a small number of times. The J gene is TRBJ1-6, the V gene TRBV27; 8 bases are shared with TRBD1. Per germline, CDR1 MNHEY and CDR2 SMNVEV (reference sequence). Unmatched junction bases numbered 8, after V lost 5 bases and J lost 8 bases. The CDR3 sequence is 15 residues long. The CDR3 is CASSPRQGNDSPLHF. CDR3 sequence (DNA): TGTGCCAGCAGTCCCCGACAGGGGAACGATTCACCCCTCCACTTT.

This clonotype has a count of ten or more. V is TRBV5-1 and J is TRBJ2-7; maybe TRBD1 (6 bases). Trimming removed 2 bases at V and 0 bases at J, with 12 bases between. CDR1 SGHRS and CDR2 YFSETQ come from the germline V gene. The CDR3 totals 15 residues. Here the CDR3 DNA reads TGCGCCAGCAGCTTAGGACAGACGAGCTCCTACGAGCAGTACTTC. Protein sequence: CASSLGQTSSYEQYF. The full variable domain, with the rest looked up from reference TRBV5-1 and TRBJ2-7, is KAGVTQTPRYLIKTRGQQVTLSCSPISGHRSVSWYQQTPGQGLQFLFEYFSETQRNKGNFPGRFSGRQFSNSRSEMNVSTLELGDSALYLCASSLGQTSSYEQYFGPGTRLTVT.

This clonotype was counted a few times. V and J are TRBV28 and TRBJ2-5, with TRBD2 as a possible D gene (6 bases). Deletions cut 2 bases from V and 2 bases from J, with 9 bases between. The CDR3 loop spans 14 amino acids. Germline V gene data show CDR1 as MDHEN and CDR2 as SYDVKM. CDR3 amino acids: CASSLGGRQETQYF. In nucleotides, the CDR3 is TGTGCCAGCAGTTTAGGAGGGAGACAAGAGACCCAGTACTTC.

This clonotype has more than one count but fewer than ten. The J gene is TRBJ1-2, the V gene TRBV28; D is uncertain. V shed 6 bases and J shed 3 bases, with 8 bases lying between them. The CDR3 is 12 residues long. Germline CDR1 MDHEN, CDR2 SYDVKM. CDR3 residues: CASRLGDYGYTF. CDR3 DNA: TGTGCCAGCAGGTTGGGAGACTATGGCTACACCTTC.

This clonotype was counted many times. The chain couples TRBV11-2 to TRBJ1-1; D is uncertain. This CDR3 is 14 amino acids long. Germline CDR1 SGHAT, CDR2 FQNNGV. V dropped 2 bases and J dropped 7 bases, with 14 bases sitting between them. CDR3 in amino acids: CASSLHEVAREAFF. CDR3 in DNA: TGTGCCAGCAGCTTACACGAAGTGGCTCGTGAAGCTTTCTTT.

Many counts were recorded for this clonotype. This sequence joins TRBV20-1 and TRBJ2-2; 12 nucleotides match TRBD2. This CDR3 region has 13 residues. Germline lookup yields CDR1 DFQATT and CDR2 SNEGSKA (reference sequence). V lost 5 bases and J lost 8; bases outside the gene matches: 3. CDR3 bases: TGCAGTGCTGGTGGACTAGCGGGGGGGGAGCTGTTTTTT. Translation: CSAGGLAGGELFF.

This clonotype was counted ten times or more. The CDR3 nucleotides read TGCAGTGCTAGACCACAGGGTGATGGCTACACCTTC. Residues: CSARPQGDGYTF. The chain recombines TRBV20-1 with TRBJ1-2, with D possibly matching TRBD1 (6 bases). Per germline, CDR1 DFQATT and CDR2 SNEGSKA (reference sequence). Trimming took off 2 bases at V and 6 bases at J, with 10 bases between the two ends. CDR3 size: 12 residues.

The table lists this clonotype with a few counts. This chain uses TRBV12-3 or TRBV12-4 with TRBJ2-5; possibly TRBD1 for D (5 bases). The V end lost 6 bases, the J end lost 1 base, and 9 bases lay between the germline ends. The CDR3 length is 13 residues. The CDR3 DNA follows: TGTGCCAGCAGGCCGACAGTCCAAGAGACCCAGTACTTC. Its translation: CASRPTVQETQYF.